The next 7 T cell receptor beta chains were all read from a single sample in a study of post-analysis software for immune sequencing data. Broader study findings: Patients used about 5 TRBV segments, including TRBV5-6, TRBV5-1 and TRBV20-1, more often than controls.

Sequencing libraries made from TCR beta cDNA carried unique molecular identifiers. MiXCR was run by TCRdb on the PCR reads, yielding one entry per CDR3 protein. The sample contains more than 500,000 distinct CDR3 sequences, around a third of which appear only once. These receptors' antigens are unknown. The sample was blood. The receptors here all came from a girl under 18 with multiple sclerosis.

The chain recombines TRBV20-1 with TRBJ2-3; 10 bases agree with TRBD2. J gave up 5 bases and V 4 bases, and 9 bases lay outside the gene matches. The CDR3 consists of 15 residues. Germline V gene data show CDR1 as DFQATT and CDR2 as SNEGSKA (reference sequence). CDR3 amino acids: CSATSAGGLLDTQYF. CDR3 DNA sequence: TGCAGTGCTACGTCAGCGGGGGGGCTTCTAGATACGCAGTATTTT.

This clonotype came up a few times. V and J are TRBV29-1 and TRBJ1-2; no firm D call. The V gene lost 1 base and the J gene lost 1 base, with 4 bases spanning the gap. CDR1 is SQVTM and CDR2 is ANQGSEA in the germline V gene. The CDR3 is 12 amino acids. The CDR3 loop is CSVEAVNYGYTF. The CDR3, as DNA: TGCAGCGTTGAAGCAGTTAACTATGGCTACACCTTC.

The rearrangement uses TRBV7-2 and TRBJ2-5, with TRBD1 identical over 8 bases. The junction had 7 bases not matched to a gene; V was cut back by 5 bases and J by 2 bases. The CDR3 is made up of 15 amino acids. Germline assignment: CDR1 SGHTA and CDR2 FQGNSA. As DNA, the CDR3 is TGTGCCAGCAGCCGAAGGACAGGGAGACAAGAGACCCAGTACTTC. Amino acids: CASSRRTGRQETQYF.

The V and J genes are TRBV20-1 and TRBJ2-5, with D unclear. V lost 5 bases and J 0 bases, leaving 22 bases between the germline ends. The V gene's germline CDR1 is DFQATT and CDR2 SNEGSKA (reference sequence). The CDR3 has 17 amino acids. The CDR3 loop reads CSALQEPVFLDQETQYF. The CDR3 DNA sequence: TGCAGTGCTCTTCAAGAACCGGTCTTCTTGGACCAAGAGACCCAGTACTTC.

In this sample, this clonotype turned up a few times. V gene TRBV18 combines with J gene TRBJ1-1; D possibly corresponds to TRBD1 (5 bases). V lost 1 base and J 5 bases, leaving 11 bases between the germline ends. The CDR3 has 14 amino acids. CDR1 is KGHSH and CDR2 is LQKENI in the germline V gene. In DNA form, the CDR3 reads TGTGCCAGCTCACCACGGCAGGGATATACTGAAGCTTTCTTT. It yields the protein CASSPRQGYTEAFF.

V is TRBV4-2 and J is TRBJ2-1, with 7 bases fitting TRBD2. The CDR3 runs 15 residues. Germline V gene sequence: CDR1 LGHNA, CDR2 YNFKEQ. V lost 1 base and J lost 6; bases outside the gene matches: 6. The chain's CDR3 is CASSQGGRGGNEQFF. For the CDR3, the DNA is TGTGCCAGCAGCCAAGGTGGGAGGGGAGGCAATGAGCAGTTCTTC.

A few counts support this clonotype. The rearrangement uses TRBV6-1 and TRBJ2-3; maybe TRBD1 (5 bases). This CDR3 comprises 16 residues. Germline CDR1 reads MNHNS; CDR2 reads SASEGT. The V gene lost 0 bases and the J gene lost 2 bases, with 12 bases spanning the gap. The CDR3 here is CASSEARKGFTDTQYF. CDR3 sequence (DNA): TGTGCCAGCAGTGAAGCGAGGAAGGGGTTCACAGATACGCAGTATTTT.